A single sample is the source of the 10 T cell receptor beta chains below, sequenced in a study of T cells in localized non-small cell lung cancer. Clones were sequenced by immunoSEQ multiplex PCR, and TCRdb holds only the in-frame ones, with some missing. The data contain roughly 36,000 clones, about 85% of them singletons. Material: PBMCs, obtained before any cancer treatment. These receptors originate from a woman aged 40 to 75 with stage II squamous cell lung carcinoma.

The J gene is TRBJ2-3, the V gene TRBV7-8, with 8 bases that match TRBD1. CDR3 length equals 15 residues. CDR1 and CDR2 from the germline V gene are SGHVS and FQNEAQ. V shed 5 bases, J shed 2 bases, and the junction held 6 bases outside the gene matches. The chain's CDR3 is CASSAGQGDTDTQYF. The CDR3 region has the DNA TGTGCCAGCAGCGCAGGACAGGGCGACACAGATACGCAGTATTTT.

On this clone itself: Germline is not matched at one junction end, which may reflect a read error. This chain joins TRBV5-4 and TRBJ1-5; 10 bases agree with TRBD1. This CDR3 has 16 residues. Germline lookup yields CDR1 SGHNT and CDR2 YYREEE (reference sequence). The CDR3, as DNA: TGTGCCAGCAGCAATTCCGGGACAGGGGAAAGCCAGCCCCTGCATTTT. It is translated as CASSNSGTGESQPLHF.

The chain employs TRBV28 and TRBJ2-3, with a possible D match to TRBD2 (7 bases). Germline V CDR1 and CDR2: MDHEN, SYDVKM. The CDR3 length is 17 residues. Trimming pared 3 bases from V and 2 bases from J, leaving 18 bases between. The CDR3 region has the DNA TGTGCCAGCAGTTTCTCTGCGGGGGCCTTCCACACAGATACGCAGTATTTT. This encodes CASSFSAGAFHTDTQYF.

The CDR3 region is CASRDLRKENTEAFF. CDR3 nucleotides: TGTGCCAGCAGGGACCTGAGGAAGGAGAACACTGAAGCTTTCTTT. The gene calls are TRBV9 and TRBJ1-1; D is unresolved. The CDR3 is 15 residues long. V was trimmed by 5 bases and J by 1 base, leaving 15 bases between them. CDR1 and CDR2 from the germline V gene are SGDLS and YYNGEE.

This chain links TRBV2 with TRBJ1-1; D remains unclear. Germline V gene data show CDR1 as SNHLY and CDR2 as FYNNEI. Trimming removed 2 bases from V and 2 bases from J, with 0 bases in between. The CDR3 covers 11 residues. The CDR3 sequence: CASSENTEAFF. The CDR3 bases are TGTGCCAGCAGTGAAAACACTGAAGCTTTCTTT.

This chain uses TRBV7-9 with TRBJ2-3, with a weak D call TRBD2 (7 bases). The CDR3 runs to 16 residues. Looked up from germline, CDR1 is SEHNR and CDR2 is FQNEAQ (reference sequence). V gave up 2 bases and J gave up 2 bases, with 14 bases separating them. CDR3 bases: TGTGCCAGCAGCTTATGGGGGGGCGGATTCACAGATACGCAGTATTTT. Protein sequence: CASSLWGGGFTDTQYF.

The DNA of the CDR3 is TGTGCCAGCAGTGGGACAGCTAATAATTCACCCCTCCACTTT. It encodes CASSGTANNSPLHF. The rearrangement uses TRBV5-4 and TRBJ1-6; 7 nucleotides match TRBD1. Germline V gene data show CDR1 as SGHNT and CDR2 as YYREEE (reference sequence). Trimming took 5 bases from V and 5 from J; bases not matched to a gene: 4. The CDR3 runs to 14 residues. Looking up the rest from reference TRBV5-4 and TRBJ1-6 gives the full variable domain: ETGVTQSPTHLIKTRGQQVTLRCSSQSGHNTVSWYQQALGQGPQFIFQYYREEENGRGNFPPRFSGLQFPNYSSELNVNALELDDSALYLCASSGTANNSPLHFGNGTRLTVT.

The chain joins TRBV6-5 to TRBJ1-2; 7 bases align to TRBD1. The CDR3 totals 12 residues. Germline loops: CDR1 MNHEY, CDR2 SVGAGI. The ends lost 6 bases at V and 6 bases at J; junction bases unmatched: 4. The CDR3, as DNA: TGTGCCAGCAGCGACAGGGTTCATGGCTACACCTTC. Protein: CASSDRVHGYTF.

V usage is TRBV7-2 and J usage is TRBJ2-5; tentative D call: TRBD2 (7 bases). The germline gives CDR1 SGHTA, CDR2 FQGNSA. V shed 4 bases and J shed 5 bases, with 20 bases lying between them. The CDR3 runs 16 residues. The CDR3 DNA follows: TGTGCCAGCAGCTCTCCGTTAGGGGGGGAGGCGGAGACCCAGTACTTC. Protein product: CASSSPLGGEAETQYF.

With respect to this clone: Relative to the germline gene, one junction end is altered; a read error may explain this. The chain carries TRBV7-7 and TRBJ2-2, with 7 positions matching TRBD2. From germline, CDR1 is SSHAT and CDR2 FNYEAQ (reference sequence). The CDR3 is 15 residues long. CDR3 bases: TGTGCTAGCAGCCGGTCGGGGGGTAACACCGGGGAGCTGTTTTTT. It codes for CASSRSGGNTGELFF.